This passage covers 21 T cell receptor beta chains from one sample sequenced in a study of vaccination effects on CD4 cells after COVID-19. Sequencing followed a ViraFEST assay step that expanded antigen-specific CD4+ T cells with viral peptide pools. It was after roughly ten days of culture that CD4+ T cells were isolated. None of the vaccinated had previously contracted SARS-CoV-2, and their nucleocapsid antibodies tested negative. These TCRs are of unknown antigen specificity. Libraries were prepared by immunoSEQ multiplex PCR; TCRdb keeps only in-frame clonotypes and omits some of them. The sample lists roughly 41,000 clones, around 66% occurring once. The sample consisted of CD4+ T cells from PBMCs cultured with HCoV-OC43 spike peptides, taken before COVID-19 vaccination. Subset specified: HCoV-OC43 spike overlapping peptide pool stimulation. The source of these receptors is a human donor who received a COVID-19 vaccine.

This chain joins TRBV4-2 and TRBJ2-3; 8 nucleotides line up with TRBD2. This CDR3 is 17 amino acids long. The trim removed 1 base at V and 2 bases at J, leaving 8 bases unmatched. Looked up from germline, CDR1 is LGHNA and CDR2 is YNFKEQ. In DNA form, the CDR3 reads TGTGCCAGCAGCCAAGTGCGAGCGGGGGCCTCCACAGATACGCAGTATTTT. It specifies CASSQVRAGASTDTQYF.

The chain recombines TRBV7-8 with TRBJ2-3, with D unresolved. The V end was cut by 5 bases, the J end by 4 bases, with 16 bases between. From germline, CDR1 is SGHVS and CDR2 FQNEAQ. The CDR3 totals 15 residues. CDR3 in DNA: TGTGCCAGCAGCCCCCGGACCCTCCAAGCAGATACGCAGTATTTT. Its protein is CASSPRTLQADTQYF.

V and J are TRBV7-8 and TRBJ2-2, with a tentative D call TRBD1 (5 bases). CDR1 is SGHVS and CDR2 is FQNEAQ in the germline V gene. The V gene lost 3 bases and the J gene lost 4 bases, with 12 bases spanning the gap. This CDR3 is 15 amino acids long. CDR3 in amino acids: CASSFDRLPTGELFF. Here the CDR3 DNA reads TGTGCCAGCAGCTTTGACAGACTTCCCACCGGGGAGCTGTTTTTT. The variable domain in full, completed from reference TRBV7-8 and TRBJ2-2, reads GAGVSQSPRYKVAKRGQDVALRCDPISGHVSLFWYQQALGQGPEFLTYFQNEAQLDKSGLPSDRFFAERPEGSVSTLKIQRTQQEDSAVYLCASSFDRLPTGELFFGEGSRLTVL.

This chain links TRBV7-9 with TRBJ2-7, with 7 bases identical to TRBD1. Germline-derived CDR1 and CDR2 are SEHNR and FQNEAQ (reference sequence). Trimming at V came to 5 bases and at J to 0 bases, leaving 10 bases not matched to a gene. This CDR3 has 16 amino acids. CDR3 nucleotide sequence: TGTGCCAGCAGCCAGTCTGGACAGGTGCTCTCCTACGAGCAGTACTTC. Residues: CASSQSGQVLSYEQYF.

V usage is TRBV2 and J usage is TRBJ2-5, with 8 bases fitting TRBD1. The junction had 4 bases not matched to a gene; V was cut back by 5 bases and J by 5 bases. Germline CDR1 is SNHLY and CDR2 is FYNNEI. CDR3 size: 13 residues. CDR3 sequence: CASSPTGAETQYF. The CDR3 nucleotides are TGTGCCAGCAGTCCGACAGGGGCGGAGACCCAGTACTTC.

The rearrangement joins TRBV25-1 to TRBJ1-1, with D unclear. With 3 bases removed from V and 1 base from J, the gap between germline ends came to 9 bases. The CDR3 runs to 14 residues. Germline CDR1 reads MGHDK; CDR2 reads SYGVNS. CDR3 region: CASSENPANTEAFF. CDR3 in DNA: TGTGCCAGCAGTGAGAATCCAGCGAACACTGAAGCTTTCTTT.

J is TRBJ2-7 and V is TRBV6-5; D gene unclear. Germline loops: CDR1 MNHEY, CDR2 SVGAGI. The CDR3 has 12 amino acids. Deletions cut 4 bases from V and 5 bases from J, with 9 bases between. The CDR3 DNA reads as TGTGCCAGCAGTTCCCGGGCTCACGAGCAGTACTTC. Amino acid sequence: CASSSRAHEQYF.

The chain uses TRBV19 and TRBJ1-5; D uncertain. V lost 5 bases and J lost 5, with 16 bases in between. The CDR3 extends over 15 amino acids. Per the germline V gene, CDR1 is LNHDA and CDR2 is SQIVND (reference sequence). CDR3 region: CASSRLRGVDQPQHF. The CDR3 DNA reads TGTGCCAGTAGTCGGCTCCGAGGAGTGGATCAGCCCCAGCATTTT. The whole variable domain, filled in from reference TRBV19 and TRBJ1-5, reads DGGITQSPKYLFRKEGQNVTLSCEQNLNHDAMYWYRQDPGQGLRLIYYSQIVNDFQKGDIAEGYSVSREKKESFPLTVTSAQKNPTAFYLCASSRLRGVDQPQHFGDGTRLSIL.

This clone was observed at least ten times. This chain links TRBV6-6 with TRBJ1-6; the D gene is possibly TRBD1 (6 bases). The germline V gene encodes CDR1 MNHNY and CDR2 SVGAGI (reference sequence). The V gene lost 8 bases and the J gene lost 9 bases, with 20 bases spanning the gap. The CDR3 is 15 residues long. DNA for the CDR3: TGTGCCAGCCTAAAAGAATGGGGGGCTGGTTCACCCCTCCACTTT. It specifies CASLKEWGAGSPLHF.

The CDR3: CSARSQGADYGYTF. Written as DNA, the CDR3 is TGCAGCGCTCGATCCCAGGGGGCGGACTATGGCTACACCTTC. This chain joins TRBV29-1 and TRBJ1-2, with 8 nucleotides matching TRBD1. CDR3 length equals 14 residues. Unmatched junction bases numbered 10, after V lost 7 bases and J lost 3 bases. Germline loops: CDR1 SQVTM, CDR2 ANQGSEA.

This clone turned up a few times. The chain joins TRBV7-9 to TRBJ2-7; TRBD2 matches at 7 bases. From germline, CDR1 is SEHNR and CDR2 FQNEAQ (reference sequence). The length of the CDR3 is 19 residues. Unmatched junction bases numbered 20, after V lost 1 base and J lost 5 bases. CDR3: CASSLDSVFSGLVPNEQYF. The CDR3 region has the DNA TGTGCCAGCAGCTTAGACAGCGTATTTTCAGGACTAGTCCCCAACGAGCAGTACTTC. The complete variable domain, with remaining parts taken from reference TRBV7-9 and TRBJ2-7, reads DTGVSQNPRHKITKRGQNVTFRCDPISEHNRLYWYRQTLGQGPEFLTYFQNEAQLEKSRLLSDRFSAERPKGSFSTLEIQRTEQGDSAMYLCASSLDSVFSGLVPNEQYFGPGTRLTVT.

The chain links TRBV12-5 to TRBJ2-7, with a possible D match to TRBD1 (5 bases). Trimming took 5 bases from V and 2 from J, leaving 13 bases between them. Germline CDR1 reads LGHNT; CDR2 reads FRNRAP. The CDR3 covers 14 residues. The CDR3 region has the DNA TGTGCTAGTGGTCACACGACAGACACCTACGAGCAGTACTTC. Protein sequence: CASGHTTDTYEQYF.

The chain links TRBV5-4 to TRBJ2-1; weak D call: TRBD2 (5 bases). Trimming pared 7 bases from V and 3 bases from J, leaving 17 bases between. CDR3 length equals 15 residues. The V gene's germline CDR1 is SGHNT and CDR2 YYREEE (reference sequence). In nucleotides, the CDR3 is TGTGCCAGCTTGAAGACGGGATCGGGCTACAATGAGCAGTTCTTC. Amino acids: CASLKTGSGYNEQFF.

DNA of the CDR3: TGCGCCAGCAGCTTCGGACTAGACGGCTACAATGAGCAGTTCTTC. Translated: CASSFGLDGYNEQFF. The V gene is TRBV5-1, the J gene TRBJ2-1; 7 nucleotides match TRBD2. The CDR3 consists of 15 residues. Unmatched junction bases numbered 5, after V lost 2 bases and J lost 3 bases. Germline V gene lookup returns CDR1 SGHRS and CDR2 YFSETQ.

This sequence joins TRBV19 and TRBJ2-3, with 11 bases matching TRBD2. Germline CDR1 LNHDA, CDR2 SQIVND (reference sequence). This CDR3 contains 16 residues. V lost 5 bases and J lost 2; bases outside the gene matches: 6. The CDR3 spells CASSVTSGSLTDTQYF. The CDR3 DNA follows: TGTGCCAGTAGTGTCACTAGCGGGAGTCTCACAGATACGCAGTATTTT.

The chain employs TRBV7-8 and TRBJ1-1; unclear D gene. The CDR3 is 15 amino acids. Germline values: CDR1 SGHVS, CDR2 FQNEAQ. V was pared by 1 base and J by 1 base, with 10 bases between. The CDR3 spells CASSLGSGWNTEAFF. In nucleotides, the CDR3 is TGTGCCAGCAGCTTAGGTTCAGGATGGAACACTGAAGCTTTCTTT.

This sequence joins TRBV10-3 and TRBJ2-7, with a weak D call TRBD2 (6 bases). Germline loops: CDR1 ENHRY, CDR2 SYGVKD. The CDR3 extends over 17 amino acids. Trimming removed 7 bases at V and 6 bases at J, with 28 bases between. CDR3 sequence: CAIMGGIGRERRGEQYF. DNA for the CDR3: TGTGCCATCATGGGGGGAATAGGCAGGGAGCGGAGGGGCGAGCAGTACTTC.

This chain links TRBV19 with TRBJ2-3; D is undetermined. This CDR3 contains 16 residues. Germline V gives CDR1 LNHDA, CDR2 SQIVND (reference sequence). V shed 4 bases and J shed 4 bases, with 18 bases lying between them. The CDR3 region is CASSTRLPVGADTQYF. CDR3 nucleotides: TGTGCCAGTAGTACCCGACTCCCCGTTGGTGCAGATACGCAGTATTTT.

A single count supports this clone. The V gene is TRBV18, the J gene TRBJ1-1; 9 nucleotides match TRBD1. Trimming at V came to 1 base and at J to 7 bases, leaving 1 base not matched to a gene. The CDR3 is 13 residues long. CDR1 and CDR2 (germline): KGHSH, LQKENI. The CDR3 region has the DNA TGTGCCAGCTCACCACGACAGGGGGATGAAGCTTTCTTT. Its protein product is CASSPRQGDEAFF.

Details on this clone: The same CDR3 arises from other DNA sequences in this sample as well. This chain connects TRBV6-1 to TRBJ2-5; TRBD1 aligns across 9 bases. Germline CDR1 and CDR2: MNHNS and SASEGT. The CDR3 length is 14 residues. After removal of 2 bases from V and 5 bases from J, the junction contained 3 bases not matched to a gene. This chain's CDR3 is CASSELGTGETQYF. Here the CDR3 DNA reads TGTGCCAGCAGTGAACTGGGGACAGGGGAGACCCAGTACTTC.

This clone was detected a few times. This chain uses TRBV5-1 with TRBJ2-7; TRBD2 matches 7 bases. There are 13 residues in the CDR3. J was trimmed by 7 bases and V by 0 bases; bases with no gene match: 4. Germline V gives CDR1 SGHRS, CDR2 YFSETQ. Written as DNA, the CDR3 is TGCGCCAGCAGCTTGGGGGGGGGAACGGAGCAGTACTTC. This translates into CASSLGGGTEQYF.